This TCR beta chain was captured in a study of T-cell reconstitution after alpha-beta-depleted transplantation in children. General observations from the study: There were some patients whose high TCRbeta diversity at day 60 came from surviving recipient T cells and thymic progenitors. Among T cells one year after transplant, newly produced cells accounted for most counts and diversity. It was reported that alpha-beta T cells came from several hundred expanded graft clones (about two months after transplant).

To note about this clonotype: The antigen is not known.

Germline V CDR1 and CDR2: SGHNT, YENEEA. V was clipped by 5 bases and J by 5 bases, with 15 bases between them. This CDR3 comprises 14 residues. The library targeted TCRbeta and was prepared with unique molecular identifiers. MiXCR was run by TCRdb on the PCR reads, yielding one entry per CDR3 protein. The data show about 130,000 distinct CDR3 sequences, 8% to 10% seen once. The chain couples TRBV11-3 to TRBJ2-5; no clear D. The sequence was obtained from a girl less than two years old who had a stem cell transplant for combined immunodeficiency, so the T cells may come from the graft donor. Source: PBMCs, mostly from graft donor cells, taken 180 days after TCRalphabeta/CD19-depleted stem cell transplant. Here the CDR3 DNA reads TGTGCCAGCAGCCGTTCGACAACCGGCGAGACCCAGTACTTC. This translates into CASSRSTTGETQYF.